One and the same sample provided the 30 T cell receptor beta chains below, sequenced in a study of regulatory T cells in long-lasting Graves disease. The time point was: persistent/refractory GD, antithyroid drugs over 5 years with positive TRAb. RNA isolated from PBMCs was used to make the TCR library. CDR3-region Arm-PCR and iRepertoire HTBI primers produced the TCR beta libraries. MiXCR, applied by TCRdb to the multiplex PCR reads, yields one record per CDR3 protein. The repertoire holds about 660,000 distinct CDR3 sequences, with around 32% as singletons. The source was peripheral blood mononuclear cells (PBMCs), collected when the disease was refractory, from a patient treated with antithyroid drugs. The receptor source for this set is a female donor with Graves disease.

This clonotype came up a few times. The chain combines TRBV28 with TRBJ2-7; no clear D gene. This CDR3 has 12 amino acids. V lost 6 bases, J lost 4 bases, and 10 bases lay in between. Germline CDR1 and CDR2: MDHEN and SYDVKM. CDR3 loop: CASRVPPYEQYF. CDR3 nucleotide sequence: TGTGCCAGCAGGGTACCCCCTTACGAGCAGTACTTC.

This clonotype came up a few times. The rearrangement links TRBV25-1 to TRBJ2-7, with D uncertain. Per the germline V gene, CDR1 is MGHDK and CDR2 is SYGVNS. The length of the CDR3 is 11 residues. V was trimmed by 6 bases and J by 1 base, leaving 4 bases between them. The CDR3 is CASRKSYEQYF. For the CDR3, the DNA is TGTGCCAGCAGGAAGTCCTACGAGCAGTACTTC.

This rearrangement joins TRBV5-1 to TRBJ2-7; 8 bases map to TRBD2. The CDR3 covers 15 residues. Germline CDR1 is SGHRS and CDR2 is YFSETQ. V shed 4 bases, J shed 6 bases, and the junction held 12 bases outside the gene matches. In DNA form, the CDR3 reads TGCGCCAGCAGCGCGGCGGGGGGAGGGCCGGGCGAGCAGTACTTC. Translated: CASSAAGGGPGEQYF.

The CDR3 DNA reads TGCAGTGCCGGGACAGGGCTCTACGAGCAGTACTTC. Its translation is CSAGTGLYEQYF. The rearrangement joins TRBV20-1 to TRBJ2-7; 9 nucleotides match TRBD1. CDR1 is DFQATT, CDR2 SNEGSKA, per germline (reference sequence). The CDR3 has 12 amino acids. The ends lost 6 bases at V and 3 bases at J; junction bases unmatched: 3.

This clonotype occurred many times. The chain combines TRBV12-3 or TRBV12-4 with TRBJ1-1, with 7 bases matching TRBD1. With 5 bases clipped from V and 0 bases from J, the junction kept 9 bases outside the gene matches. This CDR3 contains 16 residues. The CDR3 DNA follows: TGTGCCAGCAGTCCAGCCGGGACAGTAATGAACACTGAAGCTTTCTTT. Translation gives CASSPAGTVMNTEAFF.

This chain links TRBV3-1 with TRBJ1-1; D possibly corresponds to TRBD1 (5 bases). V shed 1 base and J shed 6 bases, with 12 bases lying between them. Germline V gene sequence: CDR1 LGHDT, CDR2 YNNKEL (reference sequence). The CDR3 runs 14 residues. The CDR3 bases are TGTGCCAGCAGCCAAGTGGAGGGGCTCGCTGAAGCTTTCTTT. It encodes CASSQVEGLAEAFF.

The sample holds a few counts of this clonotype. The chain links TRBV6-2 or TRBV6-3 to TRBJ1-3; TRBD1 aligns across 11 bases. This CDR3 comprises 13 residues. V dropped 9 bases and J dropped 4; count of bases not matched to a gene: 2. The germline CDR1 and CDR2 sequences are MNHEY and SVGEGT. The CDR3 nucleotides read TGTGCCAGTGGGACAGGGGGAGGAAACACCATATATTTT. Its protein is CASGTGGGNTIYF.

This chain joins TRBV29-1 and TRBJ1-2; D call uncertain. This CDR3 comprises 12 residues. The ends were cut back, 0 bases at V and 5 bases at J, with 7 bases in the middle. Germline values: CDR1 SQVTM, CDR2 ANQGSEA. CDR3 DNA sequence: TGCAGCGTTGAAGATCCCCTGTATGGCTACACCTTC. It yields the protein CSVEDPLYGYTF.

This clonotype was detected ten times or more. The CDR3 DNA sequence: TGTGCCAGCAGTTGGGGAGGGCTAGCCCCCGACACTGAAGCTTTCTTT. This gives the protein CASSWGGLAPDTEAFF. The chain recombines TRBV28 with TRBJ1-1, with D unclear. This CDR3 spans 16 amino acids. Trimming pared 4 bases from V and 3 bases from J, leaving 18 bases between. Germline CDR1 MDHEN, CDR2 SYDVKM.

This sequence joins TRBV2 and TRBJ2-3, with 7 bases lining up with TRBD2. This CDR3 contains 13 residues. V lost 6 bases to trimming and J lost 8 bases; unmatched junction nucleotides: 8. Germline-derived CDR1 and CDR2 are SNHLY and FYNNEI. The CDR3 coding sequence is TGTGCCAGCAGGCCCCGGGAGGTCCTTACGCAGTATTTT. Protein product: CASRPREVLTQYF. Full variable domain (missing parts from reference TRBV2 and TRBJ2-3): EPEVTQTPSHQVTQMGQEVILRCVPISNHLYFYWYRQILGQKVEFLVSFYNNEISEKSEIFDDQFSVERPDGSNFTLKIRSTKLEDSAMYFCASRPREVLTQYFGPGTRLTVL.

The V gene is TRBV11-2, the J gene TRBJ1-1; the D is unclear. Germline CDR1 and CDR2: SGHAT and FQNNGV. The CDR3 loop spans 12 amino acids. Trimming took 4 bases from V and 7 from J, leaving 10 bases between them. The CDR3 here is CASSSHRLEAFF. The DNA for the CDR3 is TGTGCCAGCAGCTCCCACAGACTTGAAGCTTTCTTT.

V usage is TRBV7-3 and J usage is TRBJ2-2; D is uncertain. This CDR3 region has 14 residues. The ends were cut back, 2 bases at V and 5 bases at J, with 9 bases in the middle. CDR1 SGHTA and CDR2 FQGTGA come from the germline V gene. CDR3 sequence: CASSLSPWTGELFF. The CDR3 DNA reads as TGTGCCAGCAGCTTATCTCCTTGGACCGGGGAGCTGTTTTTT. Full variable domain (missing parts from reference TRBV7-3 and TRBJ2-2): GAGVSQTPSNKVTEKGKYVELRCDPISGHTALYWYRQSLGQGPEFLIYFQGTGAADDSGLPNDRFFAVRPEGSVSTLKIQRTERGDSAVYLCASSLSPWTGELFFGEGSRLTVL.

This chain uses TRBV28 with TRBJ1-5, with 11 bases aligning to TRBD1. Germline values: CDR1 MDHEN, CDR2 SYDVKM. This CDR3 is built from 23 residues. V shed 5 bases, J shed 2 bases, and the junction held 26 bases outside the gene matches. The CDR3 loop is CASSRNPGQGEKDSGIRNQPQHF. CDR3 nucleotide sequence: TGTGCCAGCAGTCGTAATCCGGGACAGGGGGAAAAGGATAGTGGGATACGCAATCAGCCCCAGCATTTT.

This clonotype was observed a handful of times. The rearrangement uses TRBV28 and TRBJ1-2; D gene uncertain. CDR3 length: 15 amino acids. The germline V gene encodes CDR1 MDHEN and CDR2 SYDVKM. Trimming took off 4 bases at V and 7 bases at J, with 19 bases between the two ends. CDR3 in amino acids: CASSSVQAGEGGYTF. CDR3 sequence (DNA): TGTGCCAGCAGTTCGGTCCAGGCGGGCGAGGGTGGCTACACCTTC.

Many counts were recorded for this clonotype. This rearrangement joins TRBV15 to TRBJ2-7; D is possibly TRBD2 (6 bases). Germline-derived CDR1 and CDR2 are LNHNV and YYDKDF (reference sequence). The V end was cut by 2 bases, the J end by 1 base, with 12 bases between. CDR3 size: 15 residues. The CDR3 bases are TGTGCCACCAGCAGACGGCGGGGCGGGTCCTACGAGCAGTACTTC. The encoded protein is CATSRRRGGSYEQYF.

V gene TRBV18 combines with J gene TRBJ2-7, with TRBD2 identical over 13 bases. Trimming took 4 bases from V and 5 from J; bases not matched to a gene: 8. The CDR3 is made up of 16 amino acids. From germline, CDR1 is KGHSH and CDR2 LQKENI. The CDR3 sequence: CASSLSLAGGRDEQYF. DNA for the CDR3: TGTGCCAGCTCACTCTCACTAGCGGGAGGGCGCGACGAGCAGTACTTC.

The table lists this clonotype with a few counts. This chain links TRBV30 with TRBJ1-1; no definite D call. The CDR3 consists of 15 residues. Looked up from germline, CDR1 is GTSNPN and CDR2 is SVGIG (reference sequence). V gave up 0 bases and J gave up 0 bases, with 11 bases separating them. The CDR3: CAWSVRGDMNTEAFF. The CDR3 bases are TGTGCCTGGAGTGTACGAGGAGATATGAACACTGAAGCTTTCTTT. The whole variable domain, remainder taken from reference TRBV30 and TRBJ1-1, is SQTIHQWPATLVQPVGSPLSLECTVEGTSNPNLYWYRQAAGRGLQLLFYSVGIGQISSEVPQNLSASRPQDRQFILSSKKLLLSDSGFYLCAWSVRGDMNTEAFFGQGTRLTVV.

In its sample, this clonotype was seen a few times. The chain combines TRBV7-9 with TRBJ1-1; a possible D gene is TRBD1 (6 bases). This CDR3 region has 11 residues. Germline values: CDR1 SEHNR, CDR2 FQNEAQ (reference sequence). V was pared by 2 bases and J by 8 bases, with 6 bases between. For the CDR3, the DNA is TGTGCCAGCAGCTTACAGGGGGAAGCTTTCTTT. Its translation: CASSLQGEAFF.

This clonotype came up many times. This chain links TRBV3-1 with TRBJ1-1, with TRBD1 as a possible D gene (5 bases). Trimming removed 1 base from V and 2 bases from J, with 8 bases in between. Germline CDR1 is LGHDT and CDR2 is YNNKEL (reference sequence). CDR3 size: 14 residues. The CDR3 region has the DNA TGTGCCAGCAGCCAAGTTCAGGGAAACACTGAAGCTTTCTTT. Translated, it gives CASSQVQGNTEAFF.

Comments on this clonotype: A read error may be the cause here, since a much bigger clone is one base away. The final CDR3 position lacks the conserved phenylalanine or tryptophan, pointing to a likely read error. The chain uses TRBV6-2 or TRBV6-3 and TRBJ1-5; no clear D. The germline CDR1 and CDR2 sequences are MNHEY and SVGEGT. The V end was cut by 5 bases, the J end by 0 bases, with 14 bases between. The CDR3 spans 16 residues. The CDR3 loop reads CASSEGQVYSNQPQHS. CDR3 sequence (DNA): TGTGCCAGCAGTGAAGGGCAGGTTTATAGCAATCAGCCCCAGCATTCT.

The chain joins TRBV9 to TRBJ2-2, with D tentatively TRBD2 (6 bases). V was cut by 4 bases and J by 4 bases, with 17 bases left in between. The V gene's germline CDR1 is SGDLS and CDR2 YYNGEE. This CDR3 spans 16 amino acids. CDR3 DNA sequence: TGTGCCAGCAGCACCTCCGGCGGGGTGGGCACCGGGGAGCTGTTTTTT. Amino acids: CASSTSGGVGTGELFF.

About this clonotype: Its ends do not fully match the called genes, so a read error is possible. The rearrangement links TRBV5-1 to TRBJ1-3, with 7 bases matching TRBD1. Germline V CDR1 and CDR2: SGHRS, YFSETQ. This CDR3 spans 14 amino acids. CDR3 DNA: TGTGCCAGCAGCTTAGCAGGGGGAGGAAACACCATATATTTT. Encoded protein: CASSLAGGGNTIYF.

Here the CDR3 reads CASSSPPRAVGNTIYF. The CDR3 DNA is TGTGCCAGCAGCTCCCCGCCCCGGGCGGTAGGAAACACCATATATTTT. The rearrangement uses TRBV11-2 and TRBJ1-3; D ambiguous. In germline, CDR1 is SGHAT, CDR2 FQNNGV. The CDR3 covers 16 residues. Trimming pared 4 bases from V and 4 bases from J, leaving 17 bases between.

The chain combines TRBV7-3 with TRBJ1-1; D is uncertain. Germline values: CDR1 SGHTA, CDR2 FQGTGA. Trimming took 8 bases from V and 1 from J, leaving 11 bases between them. The CDR3 is 13 residues long. CDR3 DNA sequence: TGTGCCAGCGGGAGTGGAGCGAACACTGAAGCTTTCTTT. This gives the protein CASGSGANTEAFF.

This clonotype has ten or more counts. The gene calls are TRBV6-2 or TRBV6-3 and TRBJ1-1; no definite D call. This CDR3 has 13 amino acids. Germline assignment: CDR1 MNHEY and CDR2 SVGEGT. V was trimmed by 2 bases and J by 4 bases, leaving 8 bases between them. The CDR3 here is CASSYVSSTEAFF. The CDR3, as DNA: TGTGCCAGCAGTTACGTCAGCTCCACTGAAGCTTTCTTT.

In its sample, this clonotype was seen many times. The CDR3 sequence is CASSPIGGLGTEAFF. DNA for the CDR3: TGTGCCAGCAGTCCAATCGGGGGGCTGGGCACTGAAGCTTTCTTT. The rearrangement links TRBV6-1 to TRBJ1-1; tentative D call: TRBD1 (6 bases). Germline V gene lookup returns CDR1 MNHNS and CDR2 SASEGT. This CDR3 is 15 amino acids long. Trimming stripped 5 bases from V and 4 bases from J, with 17 bases between.

The V and J genes are TRBV7-6 and TRBJ2-1; 9 bases fit TRBD2. This CDR3 is built from 18 residues. Germline lookup yields CDR1 SGHVS and CDR2 FNYEAQ. The V segment lost 5 bases and the J segment 5 bases; nucleotides outside the gene matches: 16. The CDR3 loop is CASSPRSQLSGRNNEQFF. The DNA of the CDR3 is TGTGCCAGCAGCCCCCGCAGCCAGCTAAGCGGGAGGAACAATGAGCAGTTCTTC.

The V and J genes are TRBV4-1 and TRBJ1-2, with D hard to call. V gave up 3 bases and J gave up 5 bases, with 16 bases separating them. The CDR3 has 15 amino acids. Per germline, CDR1 MGHRA and CDR2 YSYEKL. CDR3 in amino acids: CASSHDMANPYGYTF. CDR3 nucleotide sequence: TGCGCCAGCAGCCACGATATGGCTAATCCTTATGGCTACACCTTC.

The rearrangement uses TRBV15 and TRBJ1-4; D may be TRBD1 (5 bases). This CDR3 is built from 13 residues. Trimming cost V 11 bases and J 5 bases, with 15 bases left between them. Germline assignment: CDR1 LNHNV and CDR2 YYDKDF (reference sequence). The CDR3 sequence: CASSSGKNEKLFF. In DNA, the CDR3 is TGTGCCTCGTCATCAGGGAAGAATGAAAAACTGTTTTTT.

This clonotype was seen just once. This chain links TRBV19 with TRBJ1-2; D is unclear. The V gene lost 8 bases and the J gene lost 3 bases, with 16 bases spanning the gap. Germline CDR1 is LNHDA and CDR2 is SQIVND (reference sequence). The CDR3 spans 14 residues. The CDR3 DNA reads TGTGCCAGTGGAGGGTTCGACCCCTACTATGGCTACACCTTC. It yields the protein CASGGFDPYYGYTF.